These T cell receptor beta chains were read from a single sample in a study of patients and donors after allogeneic stem cell transplantation. TCRdb reanalysed the RT-PCR reads using MiXCR and keeps one entry per CDR3 protein. The data show some 200,000 distinct CDR3 sequences, 35% to 50% seen once. The sequenced sample consisted of blood, either unsorted or a sorted T cell fraction (not recorded which). These receptors were taken from a human donor who was either an allogeneic HSCT recipient or a stem cell or donor lymphocyte infusion donor (not recorded which). It is not recorded whose cells these are; they may come from a transplant donor. Each CDR3 is given with its conserved first and last residue. D genes are given only for firm matches.

V gene,D gene,J gene,CDR3 protein
TRBV20-1,-,TRBJ1-1,CSPAGRAFF
TRBV18,-,TRBJ1-4,CASSPVGGADEKLFF
TRBV7-2,-,TRBJ2-7,CASSLELSEQYF
TRBV27,-,TRBJ2-1,CASSLSFYNEQFF
TRBV7-9,TRBD1,TRBJ1-2,CASSLEGQGGLHNYGYTF
TRBV9,TRBD2,TRBJ2-7,CASSGTSGRWWEQYF
TRBV5-6,TRBD1,TRBJ1-2,CASSPKTVYRDRVYGYTF
TRBV12-3/TRBV12-4,-,TRBJ1-3,CASKANSGNTIYF
TRBV5-6,-,TRBJ1-2,CASSSSTGIGGYTF
TRBV5-1,-,TRBJ2-2,CASTMWGRGPSLNTGELFF
TRBV6-2/TRBV6-3,-,TRBJ1-5,CASSQTGPNQHF
TRBV4-3,TRBD2,TRBJ2-5,CASSPGLGTYQETQYF
TRBV6-5,-,TRBJ2-1,CASTSSHEQFF
TRBV12-3/TRBV12-4,-,TRBJ2-7,CASSLRGAPSYEQYF
TRBV20-1,TRBD1,TRBJ1-2,CSAHNRGLYYGYTF
TRBV6-5,-,TRBJ1-2,CASSPQVLYGYGYTF
TRBV6-2/TRBV6-3,-,TRBJ1-4,CASSYSGTRDEKLFF
TRBV18,TRBD1,TRBJ2-5,CASSPLTGPLQETQYF
TRBV7-3,-,TRBJ1-1,CASSLMTIAEAFF
TRBV4-2,TRBD2,TRBJ2-4,CASSQETTSGLVDIQYF
TRBV7-9,-,TRBJ1-5,CASSLDNSNQPQHF
TRBV7-3,-,TRBJ1-2,CASSPSNRAPTRGYTF
TRBV12-3/TRBV12-4,-,TRBJ2-2,CASTRRPGTPLNTGELFF
TRBV7-3,-,TRBJ1-5,CASSLVSQFQPQHF
TRBV7-3,TRBD2,TRBJ2-1,CASSQGREVNEQFF
TRBV12-3/TRBV12-4,TRBD1,TRBJ2-3,CASRLGQAGTDTQYF
TRBV20-1,TRBD2,TRBJ2-7,CSAPGAGESEQYF